A single sample is the source of the 26 T cell receptor beta chains below, sequenced in a study of cytomegalovirus exposure and HLA in healthy donors (dated by TCRdb to the late 2010s). The protocol used for the library was the immunoSEQ multiplex PCR assay. For the multiplex PCR, a mixture combining 60 forward primers for TCR Vbeta segments and 13 reverse primers for TCR Jbeta segments was used. The table was pulled from immuneACCESS by TCRdb, which kept in-frame rearrangements only. Such tables lose some clones; where checked, under half of the loss comes from unresolved V genes, and the rest has no known cause. The sample contains about 180,000 clones, about three quarters of them found a single time. The ten largest clonotypes hold roughly 1.4% of the sample. Sequencing was done on a sample of PBMCs. These receptors all come from a man younger than 35 in good health and CMV-seronegative.

This chain connects TRBV5-1 to TRBJ2-5; D is possibly TRBD2 (6 bases). CDR3 length: 19 residues. Germline assignment: CDR1 SGHRS and CDR2 YFSETQ. V gave up 2 bases and J gave up 5 bases, with 28 bases separating them. CDR3 nucleotide sequence: TGCGCCAGCAGCTTCCAGGGTAGGACTAACTCCATAAAGGGGGAGACCCAGTACTTC. It encodes CASSFQGRTNSIKGETQYF.

This sequence joins TRBV9 and TRBJ1-3; TRBD1 matches at 8 bases. The V and J ends lost 3 bases and 2 bases, in that order; junction bases with no gene match: 7. CDR3 length: 16 residues. Germline V CDR1 and CDR2: SGDLS, YYNGEE. CDR3: CASSAQTGETGNTIYF. The CDR3 DNA is TGTGCCAGCAGCGCCCAGACAGGGGAAACTGGAAACACCATATATTTT.

This chain joins TRBV5-4 and TRBJ2-3, with 10 bases that match TRBD2. V was clipped by 0 bases and J by 1 base; unmatched bases: 2. This CDR3 region has 16 residues. Germline CDR1 is SGHNT and CDR2 is YYREEE (reference sequence). Here the CDR3 DNA reads TGTGCCAGCAGCTTGGGACTAGCGGGCGGCACAGATACGCAGTATTTT. Amino acid sequence: CASSLGLAGGTDTQYF.

The chain uses TRBV2 and TRBJ1-5, with 12 bases identical to TRBD1. Germline V gene sequence: CDR1 SNHLY, CDR2 FYNNEI. The CDR3 totals 20 residues. V dropped 6 bases and J dropped 2; count of bases not matched to a gene: 17. In DNA form, the CDR3 reads TGTGCCAGCAGCCTTGGGACAGGGGGCTTTGGTTTTGGCGGCAATCAGCCCCAGCATTTT. Protein product: CASSLGTGGFGFGGNQPQHF.

V and J are TRBV6-6 and TRBJ2-7, with D possibly TRBD1 on 5 matching bases. The CDR3 covers 12 residues. Germline CDR1 is MNHNY and CDR2 is SVGAGI (reference sequence). Trimming shortened V by 6 bases and J by 2 bases, and 8 bases separated the two germline ends. CDR3 residues: CASRTATYEQYF. CDR3 sequence (DNA): TGTGCCAGCAGGACAGCCACCTACGAGCAGTACTTC.

This chain uses TRBV2 with TRBJ2-1; perhaps TRBD2 as D (5 bases). CDR3 length equals 14 residues. Germline V lookup: CDR1 SNHLY, CDR2 FYNNEI. V gave up 6 bases and J gave up 10 bases, with 19 bases separating them. This CDR3 reads CASSKNRNPGEQFF. CDR3 nucleotide sequence: TGTGCCAGCAGCAAGAATAGGAACCCGGGGGAGCAGTTCTTC. Together with reference TRBV2 and TRBJ2-1, the CDR3 gives the full variable domain: EPEVTQTPSHQVTQMGQEVILRCVPISNHLYFYWYRQILGQKVEFLVSFYNNEISEKSEIFDDQFSVERPDGSNFTLKIRSTKLEDSAMYFCASSKNRNPGEQFFGPGTRLTVL.

This rearrangement joins TRBV4-3 to TRBJ2-2, with D perhaps TRBD1 (5 bases). Germline V lookup: CDR1 LGHNA, CDR2 YSLEER. The CDR3 length is 16 residues. Trimming left V 2 bases short and J 3 bases short, with 13 bases between. CDR3 bases: TGCGCCAGCAGCCAACCCGTAACAGGAGACACCGGGGAGCTGTTTTTT. Its translation is CASSQPVTGDTGELFF.

V usage is TRBV7-9 and J usage is TRBJ2-5, with D possibly matching TRBD2 (7 bases). CDR1 and CDR2 (germline): SEHNR, FQNEAQ (reference sequence). V lost 1 base, J lost 5 bases, and 17 bases lay in between. This CDR3 region has 16 residues. The CDR3 loop reads CASSLGLGGRRETQYF. The CDR3 nucleotides read TGTGCCAGCAGCTTAGGGTTGGGGGGGCGACGTGAGACCCAGTACTTC.

This clone was observed a few times. The CDR3 sequence: CASRLTGNTEAFF. In DNA, the CDR3 is TGTGCCAGCAGATTGACAGGGAATACTGAAGCTTTCTTT. The chain joins TRBV6-1 to TRBJ1-1, with TRBD1 matching 7 bases. CDR1 is MNHNS, CDR2 SASEGT, per germline. CDR3 size: 13 residues. V dropped 6 bases and J dropped 5; count of bases not matched to a gene: 6.

This clone was seen once. V gene TRBV5-1 combines with J gene TRBJ1-4; TRBD1 agrees at 7 bases. Losses at the gene ends were 4 bases for V and 0 bases for J; bases not matched to a gene: 3. The CDR3 is 15 amino acids. The germline V gene encodes CDR1 SGHRS and CDR2 YFSETQ. The chain's CDR3 is CASSLGTATNEKLFF. In nucleotides, the CDR3 is TGCGCCAGCAGCCTTGGGACAGCAACTAATGAAAAACTGTTTTTT.

The genes are TRBV6-6 and TRBJ2-3, with D maybe TRBD2 (5 bases). This CDR3 is built from 14 residues. Germline CDR1 and CDR2: MNHNY and SVGAGI (reference sequence). V was pared by 5 bases and J by 2 bases, with 11 bases between. DNA of the CDR3: TGTGCCAGCAGTCGGACTTCCCCCACAGATACGCAGTATTTT. Amino acids: CASSRTSPTDTQYF.

The rearrangement uses TRBV7-9 and TRBJ1-2; D is uncertain. V shed 3 bases and J shed 8 bases, with 10 bases lying between them. Germline lookup yields CDR1 SEHNR and CDR2 FQNEAQ (reference sequence). CDR3 length: 12 amino acids. In DNA, the CDR3 is TGTGCCAGCAGCTTTGATGGGCGAGGCTACACCTTC. It codes for CASSFDGRGYTF.

The chain couples TRBV7-2 to TRBJ2-1; 8 bases match TRBD2. Losses at the gene ends were 4 bases for V and 4 bases for J; bases not matched to a gene: 3. CDR3 length equals 14 residues. Germline V gene data show CDR1 as SGHTA and CDR2 as FQGNSA. CDR3 in DNA: TGTGCCAGCAGCTGGGGCGGGGGGTACAATGAGCAGTTCTTC. It encodes CASSWGGGYNEQFF.

The chain carries TRBV7-9 and TRBJ2-7; maybe TRBD2 (6 bases). V shed 5 bases and J shed 3 bases, with 17 bases lying between them. Germline V CDR1 and CDR2: SEHNR, FQNEAQ (reference sequence). The CDR3 runs 15 residues. The DNA of the CDR3 is TGTGCCAGCAGCGCAAGCATCGGGACTTTCTACGAGCAGTACTTC. Protein sequence: CASSASIGTFYEQYF.

V usage is TRBV11-2 and J usage is TRBJ2-7; 8 nucleotides match TRBD2. Trimming cost V 4 bases and J 12 bases; bases outside gene matches: 8. The length of the CDR3 is 12 residues. Germline V lookup: CDR1 SGHAT, CDR2 FQNNGV. The CDR3, as DNA: TGTGCCAGCAGCTCACTTCGGGGGGGCGTGTACTTC. It codes for CASSSLRGGVYF.

This clone occurred a few times. CDR3 nucleotides: TGCGCCAGCAGCCAAGACTTTAGGGGGCCTGGAAACACCATATATTTT. It specifies CASSQDFRGPGNTIYF. The rearrangement links TRBV4-1 to TRBJ1-3, with 7 bases matching TRBD1. The CDR3 totals 16 residues. V lost 0 bases and J lost 2; bases outside the gene matches: 4. Germline loops: CDR1 MGHRA, CDR2 YSYEKL.

V usage is TRBV7-2 and J usage is TRBJ1-1, with unresolved D. The V end was cut by 2 bases, the J end by 1 base, with 14 bases between. This CDR3 comprises 16 residues. Per germline, CDR1 SGHTA and CDR2 FQGNSA. CDR3 DNA sequence: TGTGCCAGCAGCTTACGCCCCTCGGGTGCGAACACTGAAGCTTTCTTT. This codes for CASSLRPSGANTEAFF.

The rearrangement joins TRBV7-6 to TRBJ2-1; TRBD2 aligns across 8 bases. This CDR3 is 15 amino acids long. V trimming: 5 bases; J trimming: 5 bases; junction bases outside the gene matches: 8. Per germline, CDR1 SGHVS and CDR2 FNYEAQ. CDR3 amino acids: CASSPRLASNNEQFF. The DNA for the CDR3 is TGTGCCAGCAGCCCCAGACTAGCGAGTAACAATGAGCAGTTCTTC.

The genes are TRBV27 and TRBJ2-1; TRBD2 aligns across 14 bases. The CDR3 spans 18 residues. CDR1 is MNHEY, CDR2 SMNVEV, per germline (reference sequence). With V trimmed by 0 bases and J by 8 bases, 9 bases remained unmatched. This CDR3 reads CASSLSGTSGGHFYEQFF. The CDR3 nucleotides read TGTGCCAGCAGTTTATCCGGGACTAGCGGGGGCCACTTCTATGAGCAGTTCTTC.

The chain couples TRBV29-1 to TRBJ2-1; TRBD1 is a possible D gene (6 bases). Between the trimmed V and J ends, which lost 8 bases and 8 bases, there was a span of 16 bases. CDR3 length equals 12 residues. The germline CDR1 and CDR2 sequences are SQVTM and ANQGSEA. CDR3 DNA sequence: TGCAGCCCAGGACCCAGGGGCGATGAGCAGTTCTTC. It yields the protein CSPGPRGDEQFF.

This chain links TRBV19 with TRBJ2-7; TRBD2 aligns across 7 bases. The CDR3 extends over 16 amino acids. The V segment lost 6 bases and the J segment 2 bases; nucleotides outside the gene matches: 13. Germline-derived CDR1 and CDR2 are LNHDA and SQIVND (reference sequence). The DNA of the CDR3 is TGTGCCAGTAGCAAAAGCCCGGGACTAAAAACCTACGAGCAGTACTTC. Its protein is CASSKSPGLKTYEQYF.

This clone was observed a few times. The rearrangement uses TRBV5-1 and TRBJ2-3, with 10 bases fitting TRBD1. CDR3 length: 16 residues. J gave up 4 bases and V 0 bases, and 5 bases lay outside the gene matches. The germline V gene encodes CDR1 SGHRS and CDR2 YFSETQ. The CDR3 spells CASSLGGTGVPDTQYF. Here the CDR3 DNA reads TGCGCCAGCAGCTTGGGTGGGACAGGGGTCCCAGATACGCAGTATTTT.

This clone was seen only a few times. J is TRBJ2-1 and V is TRBV10-1; TRBD1 is a possible D gene (6 bases). This CDR3 is built from 15 residues. Germline values: CDR1 WNHNN, CDR2 SYGVQD (reference sequence). V was pared by 8 bases and J by 4 bases, with 18 bases between. CDR3 in DNA: TGCGCCAGCCGTTTAACAGGGTTGGGATACAATGAGCAGTTCTTC. It specifies CASRLTGLGYNEQFF.

This chain uses TRBV4-2 with TRBJ2-5, with 9 bases aligning to TRBD1. V shed 4 bases and J 2 bases; nucleotides not matched to a gene: 5. The CDR3 has 15 amino acids. CDR1 is LGHNA and CDR2 is YNFKEQ in the germline V gene. The CDR3 loop reads CASSPGQGLQETQYF. The CDR3, as DNA: TGTGCCAGCAGCCCAGGACAGGGGCTTCAAGAGACCCAGTACTTC.

V is TRBV2 and J is TRBJ2-7, with D possibly TRBD2 on 6 matching bases. The CDR3 has 14 amino acids. The germline CDR1 and CDR2 sequences are SNHLY and FYNNEI. The V end lost 4 bases, the J end lost 12 bases, and 22 bases lay between the germline ends. The DNA of the CDR3 is TGTGCCAGCAGTGTGTTGAGATTAGCGGATGATCCGTACTTC. The encoded protein is CASSVLRLADDPYF.

The genes are TRBV5-8 and TRBJ2-3, with a weak D call TRBD1 (6 bases). Trimming took off 2 bases at V and 5 bases at J, with 21 bases between the two ends. In germline, CDR1 is SGHTS, CDR2 YDEGEE. This CDR3 is 17 amino acids long. CDR3 protein: CASSFPQGQGEEDTQYF. In DNA, the CDR3 is TGTGCCAGCAGCTTCCCCCAGGGGCAGGGCGAGGAAGATACGCAGTATTTT.